The 21 T cell receptor beta chains reported below all come from one sample, sequenced in a study of cytomegalovirus exposure and HLA in healthy donors. The PCR ran on 60 Vbeta and 13 Jbeta primers. Produced via immunoSEQ multiplex PCR; TCRdb's table is partial and in-frame only. The sample holds 100,000 or so clones; around three quarters are singletons and the top ten take more than 3%. The source material was PBMCs. The receptors shown here come from a woman aged 40 to 50 in good health and CMV-seronegative.

The chain carries TRBV5-6 and TRBJ2-7; 9 nucleotides match TRBD2. The CDR3 spans 16 residues. Germline-derived CDR1 and CDR2 are SGHDT and YYEEEE. J gave up 1 base and V 1 base, and 6 bases lay outside the gene matches. The CDR3 DNA sequence: TGTGCCAGCAGCTTGTTGGGACTAGCCGCTTCCTACGAGCAGTACTTC. Protein sequence: CASSLLGLAASYEQYF. The whole variable domain, filled in from reference TRBV5-6 and TRBJ2-7, reads DAGVTQSPTHLIKTRGQQVTLRCSPKSGHDTVSWYQQALGQGPQFIFQYYEEEERQRGNFPDRFSGHQFPNYSSELNVNALLLGDSALYLCASSLLGLAASYEQYFGPGTRLTVT.

This clone has only a few counts. This chain links TRBV5-4 with TRBJ2-7; 7 positions match TRBD1. With V trimmed by 0 bases and J by 5 bases, 8 bases remained unmatched. Germline assignment: CDR1 SGHNT and CDR2 YYREEE (reference sequence). The CDR3 consists of 15 residues. The CDR3 sequence is CASSLDPGQSHEQYF. DNA of the CDR3: TGTGCCAGCAGCTTGGATCCGGGACAGAGCCACGAGCAGTACTTC.

V and J are TRBV27 and TRBJ1-1, with TRBD1 matching over 9 bases. The ends lost 3 bases at V and 4 bases at J; junction bases unmatched: 6. The germline gives CDR1 MNHEY, CDR2 SMNVEV (reference sequence). The CDR3 contains 15 residues. The CDR3 DNA is TGTGCCAGCAGTTTTCTGACGGACAGGGGCACTGAAGCTTTCTTT. It encodes CASSFLTDRGTEAFF.

The chain has TRBV14 and TRBJ2-1, with 7 bases aligning to TRBD2. Per germline, CDR1 SGHDN and CDR2 FVKESK. The CDR3 runs to 17 residues. The V segment lost 1 base and the J segment 1 base; nucleotides outside the gene matches: 7. The CDR3: CASSQGRLAVSYNEQFF. Written as DNA, the CDR3 is TGTGCCAGCAGCCAAGGTCGGCTAGCGGTTTCCTACAATGAGCAGTTCTTC.

This chain links TRBV11-3 with TRBJ1-1, with 8 bases fitting TRBD1. J was trimmed by 5 bases and V by 5 bases; bases with no gene match: 10. CDR1 SGHNT and CDR2 YENEEA come from the germline V gene. The CDR3 is 15 amino acids. CDR3 loop: CASSPGQGGGTEAFF. CDR3 DNA sequence: TGTGCCAGCAGCCCAGGACAGGGCGGGGGTACTGAAGCTTTCTTT.

This sequence joins TRBV7-8 and TRBJ1-1; possible D gene TRBD1, 5 bases. This CDR3 is built from 14 residues. Germline lookup yields CDR1 SGHVS and CDR2 FQNEAQ. Trimming took 5 bases from V and 4 from J, leaving 14 bases between them. CDR3 nucleotides: TGTGCCAGCAGCCCCCTCGTGGGGGGCACTGAAGCTTTCTTT. Translated, it gives CASSPLVGGTEAFF.

The V gene is TRBV7-9, the J gene TRBJ2-7; no firm D call. The V gene's germline CDR1 is SEHNR and CDR2 FQNEAQ (reference sequence). The CDR3 extends over 16 amino acids. V lost 3 bases, J lost 0 bases, and 15 bases lay in between. For the CDR3, the DNA is TGTGCCAGCAGCTTGTCCAGTCGTCACAGCTCCTACGAGCAGTACTTC. Translation: CASSLSSRHSSYEQYF.

Points on this clone: A read error may produce the germline difference seen at one junction end. The chain uses TRBV18 and TRBJ1-2, with D perhaps TRBD1 (6 bases). The CDR3 runs to 13 residues. CDR1 is KGHSH and CDR2 is LQKENI in the germline V gene. CDR3 DNA: TGTGCCAGCTCACCACTCCCAGGGGAGTCTCCCCGATTC. Residues: CASSPLPGESPRF.

The chain combines TRBV7-8 with TRBJ2-5; TRBD2 might be the D (7 bases). The length of the CDR3 is 18 residues. Per the germline V gene, CDR1 is SGHVS and CDR2 is FQNEAQ. V lost 0 bases, J lost 4 bases, and 21 bases lay in between. The CDR3 protein is CASSLAELGLGGGETQYF. In nucleotides, the CDR3 is TGTGCCAGCAGCTTAGCGGAGTTAGGACTAGGGGGGGGAGAGACCCAGTACTTC.

The chain links TRBV28 to TRBJ1-3, with 9 bases that match TRBD1. V shed 7 bases, J shed 1 base, and the junction held 5 bases outside the gene matches. This CDR3 has 15 amino acids. CDR1 and CDR2 (germline): MDHEN, SYDVKM. The DNA of the CDR3 is TGTGCCAGCAACGACAGGGGGGGATCTGGAAACACCATATATTTT. It is translated as CASNDRGGSGNTIYF. Based on the CDR3 plus reference TRBV28 and TRBJ1-3, the full variable domain is DVKVTQSSRYLVKRTGEKVFLECVQDMDHENMFWYRQDPGLGLRLIYFSYDVKMKEKGDIPEGYSVSREKKERFSLILESASTNQTSMYLCASNDRGGSGNTIYFGEGSWLTVV.

J is TRBJ2-1 and V is TRBV11-1, with a weak D call TRBD2 (6 bases). The V gene's germline CDR1 is SGHAT and CDR2 FQDESV (reference sequence). The CDR3 sequence is 17 residues long. V gave up 3 bases and J gave up 4 bases, with 19 bases separating them. CDR3 sequence: CASSFPTRRGDYNEQFF. Written as DNA, the CDR3 is TGTGCCAGCAGCTTCCCTACCCGGCGCGGGGATTACAATGAGCAGTTCTTC.

The chain uses TRBV30 and TRBJ2-1; 7 bases line up with TRBD2. This CDR3 contains 15 residues. Germline CDR1 is GTSNPN and CDR2 is SVGIG (reference sequence). V trimming: 3 bases; J trimming: 8 bases; junction bases outside the gene matches: 13. CDR3 bases: TGTGCCTGGAGCACCGGGACTAAAAGTGGAGATGAGCAGTTCTTC. It translates to CAWSTGTKSGDEQFF.

The rearrangement joins TRBV7-2 to TRBJ2-3; D perhaps matches TRBD2 (5 bases). Per germline, CDR1 SGHTA and CDR2 FQGNSA. The CDR3 contains 15 residues. Trimming removed 6 bases from V and 0 bases from J, with 13 bases in between. CDR3 nucleotides: TGTGCCAGCAGAGTAGCGTACACTAGCACAGATACGCAGTATTTT. This sequence encodes CASRVAYTSTDTQYF.

The chain joins TRBV2 to TRBJ1-1; D is unresolved. Trimming pared 5 bases from V and 4 bases from J, leaving 17 bases between. This CDR3 has 15 amino acids. From germline, CDR1 is SNHLY and CDR2 FYNNEI. The CDR3 region has the DNA TGTGCCAGCAGTCCACAGACCCCAACGCGCACTGAAGCTTTCTTT. It translates to CASSPQTPTRTEAFF.

For the CDR3, the DNA is TGTGCCAGCAGTTACTCCACCGGGACAGGCTCAGATACGCAGTATTTT. Protein product: CASSYSTGTGSDTQYF. The chain links TRBV6-6 to TRBJ2-3; 8 nucleotides align to TRBD1. CDR3 size: 16 residues. CDR1 and CDR2 (germline): MNHNY, SVGAGI (reference sequence). J was trimmed by 4 bases and V by 0 bases; bases with no gene match: 6.

This clone showed up just once. The chain employs TRBV5-1 and TRBJ2-7, with D tentatively TRBD2 (5 bases). Deletions cut 0 bases from V and 4 bases from J, with 11 bases between. CDR1 is SGHRS, CDR2 YFSETQ, per germline. The CDR3 spans 14 residues. This CDR3 reads CASSLGSSGYEQYF. The CDR3 DNA sequence: TGCGCCAGCAGCTTGGGGTCAAGCGGTTACGAGCAGTACTTC. The entire variable domain, with the rest obtained from reference TRBV5-1 and TRBJ2-7, is as follows: KAGVTQTPRYLIKTRGQQVTLSCSPISGHRSVSWYQQTPGQGLQFLFEYFSETQRNKGNFPGRFSGRQFSNSRSEMNVSTLELGDSALYLCASSLGSSGYEQYFGPGTRLTVT.

The rearrangement links TRBV28 to TRBJ2-1; TRBD2 matches 8 bases. With 0 bases clipped from V and 4 bases from J, the junction kept 2 bases outside the gene matches. In germline, CDR1 is MDHEN, CDR2 SYDVKM. This CDR3 spans 15 amino acids. CDR3 nucleotides: TGTGCCAGCAGTTTATGGGCTAGCGGGTACAATGAGCAGTTCTTC. It translates to CASSLWASGYNEQFF.

This clone was seen only once. The chain has TRBV19 and TRBJ2-2; 8 nucleotides align to TRBD1. Germline CDR1 and CDR2: LNHDA and SQIVND (reference sequence). The CDR3 is 14 amino acids. With 6 bases clipped from V and 4 bases from J, the junction kept 4 bases outside the gene matches. The CDR3 bases are TGTGCCAGTAGCATCACAGGGGGCACCGGGGAGCTGTTTTTT. It codes for CASSITGGTGELFF.

The chain carries TRBV9 and TRBJ1-2; tentatively, D is TRBD1 (5 bases). Trimming removed 0 bases at V and 4 bases at J, with 13 bases between. This CDR3 has 15 residues. Germline values: CDR1 SGDLS, CDR2 YYNGEE. This CDR3 reads CASSVAAGRSYGYTF. CDR3 coding DNA: TGTGCCAGCAGCGTAGCTGCAGGGAGGAGCTATGGCTACACCTTC.

This clone was counted a single time. V and J are TRBV5-1 and TRBJ2-2, with TRBD2 identical over 8 bases. Germline trimming cut 3 bases from V and 1 base from J; bases unmatched to any gene: 2. This CDR3 has 15 amino acids. The germline CDR1 and CDR2 sequences are SGHRS and YFSETQ. CDR3 sequence: CASSSTSVNTGELFF. The CDR3 DNA sequence: TGCGCCAGCAGCTCGACTAGCGTGAACACCGGGGAGCTGTTTTTT.

The chain uses TRBV25-1 and TRBJ1-4; a possible D gene is TRBD1 (5 bases). The germline V gene has CDR1 MGHDK and CDR2 SYGVNS. There are 14 residues in the CDR3. The V end lost 4 bases, the J end lost 6 bases, and 12 bases lay between the germline ends. CDR3 sequence reads: CASSVEWGDEKLFF. The CDR3 DNA sequence: TGTGCCAGCAGTGTCGAATGGGGGGATGAAAAACTGTTTTTT.